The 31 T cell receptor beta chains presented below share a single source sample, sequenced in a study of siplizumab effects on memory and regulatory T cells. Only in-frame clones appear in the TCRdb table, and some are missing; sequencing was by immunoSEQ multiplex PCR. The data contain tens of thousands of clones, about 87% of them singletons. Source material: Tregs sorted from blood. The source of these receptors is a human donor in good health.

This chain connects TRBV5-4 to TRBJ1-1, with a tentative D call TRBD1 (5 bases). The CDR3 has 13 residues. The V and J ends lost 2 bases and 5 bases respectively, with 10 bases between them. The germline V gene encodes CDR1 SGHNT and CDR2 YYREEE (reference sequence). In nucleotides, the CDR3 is TGTGCCAGCAGCTTAGGGGTCGTGACTGAAGCTTTCTTT. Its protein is CASSLGVVTEAFF.

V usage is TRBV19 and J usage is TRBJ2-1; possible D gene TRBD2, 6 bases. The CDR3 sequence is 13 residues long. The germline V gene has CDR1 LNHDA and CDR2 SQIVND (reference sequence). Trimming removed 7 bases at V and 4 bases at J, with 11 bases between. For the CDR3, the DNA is TGTGCCAGTATTGCGGGGCCATACAATGAGCAGTTCTTC. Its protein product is CASIAGPYNEQFF.

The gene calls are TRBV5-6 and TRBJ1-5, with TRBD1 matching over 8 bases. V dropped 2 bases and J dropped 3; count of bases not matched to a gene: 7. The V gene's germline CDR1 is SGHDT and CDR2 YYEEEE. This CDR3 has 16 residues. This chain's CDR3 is CASSFGQGSSNQPQHF. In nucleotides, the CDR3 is TGTGCCAGCAGCTTTGGACAGGGCTCTTCCAATCAGCCCCAGCATTTT.

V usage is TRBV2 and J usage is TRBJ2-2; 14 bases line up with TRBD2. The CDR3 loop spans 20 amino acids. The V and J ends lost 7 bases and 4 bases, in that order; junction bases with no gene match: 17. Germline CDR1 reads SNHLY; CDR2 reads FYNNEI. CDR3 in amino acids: CASKERAGTSGRELTGELFF. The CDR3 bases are TGTGCCAGCAAAGAAAGGGCCGGGACTAGCGGGAGAGAGCTCACCGGGGAGCTGTTTTTT.

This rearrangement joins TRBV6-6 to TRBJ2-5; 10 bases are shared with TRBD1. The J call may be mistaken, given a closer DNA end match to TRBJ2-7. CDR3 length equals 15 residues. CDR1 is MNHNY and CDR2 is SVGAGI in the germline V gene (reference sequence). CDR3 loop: CASRRPGQGTYEQYF. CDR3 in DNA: TGTGCCAGCAGACGGCCGGGACAGGGGACCTACGAGCAGTACTTC.

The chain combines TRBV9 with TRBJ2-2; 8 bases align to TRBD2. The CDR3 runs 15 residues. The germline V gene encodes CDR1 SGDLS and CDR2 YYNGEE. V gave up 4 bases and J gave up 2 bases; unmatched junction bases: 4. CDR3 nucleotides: TGTGCCAGCAGCAAACTAGCGGCTAACACCGGGGAGCTGTTTTTT. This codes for CASSKLAANTGELFF.

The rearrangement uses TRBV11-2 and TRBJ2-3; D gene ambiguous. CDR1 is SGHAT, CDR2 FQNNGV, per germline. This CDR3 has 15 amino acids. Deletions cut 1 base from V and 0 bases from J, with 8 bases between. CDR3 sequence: CASSLGQISTDTQYF. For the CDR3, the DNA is TGTGCCAGCAGCTTAGGCCAGATAAGCACAGATACGCAGTATTTT. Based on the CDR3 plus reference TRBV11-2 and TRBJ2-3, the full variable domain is EAGVAQSPRYKIIEKRQSVAFWCNPISGHATLYWYQQILGQGPKLLIQFQNNGVVDDSQLPKDRFSAERLKGVDSTLKIQPAKLEDSAVYLCASSLGQISTDTQYFGPGTRLTVL.

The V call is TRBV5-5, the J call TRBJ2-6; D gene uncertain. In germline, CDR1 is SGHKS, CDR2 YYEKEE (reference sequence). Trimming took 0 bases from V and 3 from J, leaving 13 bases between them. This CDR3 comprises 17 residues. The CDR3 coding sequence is TGTGCCAGCAGCTTGGACCCCGGCAGGCTTGGGGCCAACGTCCTGACTTTC. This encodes CASSLDPGRLGANVLTF.

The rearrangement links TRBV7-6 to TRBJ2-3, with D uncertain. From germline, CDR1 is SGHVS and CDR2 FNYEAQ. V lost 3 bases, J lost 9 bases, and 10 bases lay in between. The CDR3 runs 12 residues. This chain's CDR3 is CASSFSHKTQYF. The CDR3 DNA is TGTGCCAGCAGCTTTTCCCACAAGACGCAGTATTTT.

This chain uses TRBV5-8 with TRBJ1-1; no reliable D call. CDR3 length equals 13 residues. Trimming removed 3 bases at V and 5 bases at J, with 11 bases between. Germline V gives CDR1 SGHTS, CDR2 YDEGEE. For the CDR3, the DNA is TGTGCCAGCAGCTCCTATGGAGAGACTGAAGCTTTCTTT. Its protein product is CASSSYGETEAFF.

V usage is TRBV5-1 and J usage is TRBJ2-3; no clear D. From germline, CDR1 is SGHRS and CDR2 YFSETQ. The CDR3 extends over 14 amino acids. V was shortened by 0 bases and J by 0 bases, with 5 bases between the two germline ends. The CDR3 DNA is TGCGCCAGCAGCTTGGGACATAGCACAGATACGCAGTATTTT. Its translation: CASSLGHSTDTQYF.

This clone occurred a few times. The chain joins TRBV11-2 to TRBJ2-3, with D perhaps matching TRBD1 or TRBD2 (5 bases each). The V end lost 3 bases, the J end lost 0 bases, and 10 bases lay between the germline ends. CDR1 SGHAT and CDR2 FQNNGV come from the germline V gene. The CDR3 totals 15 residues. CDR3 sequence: CASSFYGASTDTQYF. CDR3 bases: TGTGCCAGCAGCTTTTACGGGGCGAGCACAGATACGCAGTATTTT.

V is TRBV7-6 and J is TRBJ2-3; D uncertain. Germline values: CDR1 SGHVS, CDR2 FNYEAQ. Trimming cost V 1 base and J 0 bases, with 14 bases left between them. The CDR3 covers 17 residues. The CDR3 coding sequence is TGTGCCAGCAGCTTAGGTGGCCGCCCGTGGAGCACAGATACGCAGTATTTT. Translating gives CASSLGGRPWSTDTQYF.

CDR3 in amino acids: CASSSRRTGIVDTQYF. The DNA of the CDR3 is TGTGCCAGCAGCTCGAGAAGGACAGGGATTGTGGATACGCAGTATTTT. The chain has TRBV5-4 and TRBJ2-3; 8 bases are shared with TRBD1. Looked up from germline, CDR1 is SGHNT and CDR2 is YYREEE (reference sequence). This CDR3 is built from 16 residues. Trimming removed 3 bases from V and 6 bases from J; junction bases left unmatched: 12.

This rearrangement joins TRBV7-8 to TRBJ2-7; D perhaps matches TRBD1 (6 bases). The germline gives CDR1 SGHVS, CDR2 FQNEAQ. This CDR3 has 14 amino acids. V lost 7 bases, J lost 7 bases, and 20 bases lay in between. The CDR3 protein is CASTIATGSGEQYF. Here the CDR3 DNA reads TGTGCCAGCACCATCGCGACAGGATCGGGTGAGCAGTACTTC.

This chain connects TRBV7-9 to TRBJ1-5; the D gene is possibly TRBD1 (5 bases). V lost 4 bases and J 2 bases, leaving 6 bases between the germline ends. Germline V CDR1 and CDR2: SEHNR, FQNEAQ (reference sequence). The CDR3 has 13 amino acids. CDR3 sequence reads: CASSWGRNQPQHF. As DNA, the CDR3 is TGTGCCAGCAGCTGGGGCCGCAATCAGCCCCAGCATTTT.

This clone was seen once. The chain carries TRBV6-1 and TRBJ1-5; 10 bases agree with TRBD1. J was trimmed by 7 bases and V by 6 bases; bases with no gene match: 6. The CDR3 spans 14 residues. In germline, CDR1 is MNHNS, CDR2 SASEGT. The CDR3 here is CASRPGQGGQPQHF. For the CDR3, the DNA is TGTGCCAGCAGGCCCGGACAGGGGGGCCAGCCCCAGCATTTT.

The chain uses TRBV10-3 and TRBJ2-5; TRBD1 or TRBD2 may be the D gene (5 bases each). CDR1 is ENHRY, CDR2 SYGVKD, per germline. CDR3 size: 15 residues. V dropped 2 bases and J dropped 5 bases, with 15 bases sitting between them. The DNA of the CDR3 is TGTGCCATCAGTGAGCGGGGCTTCGGCGGTGAGACCCAGTACTTC. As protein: CAISERGFGGETQYF.

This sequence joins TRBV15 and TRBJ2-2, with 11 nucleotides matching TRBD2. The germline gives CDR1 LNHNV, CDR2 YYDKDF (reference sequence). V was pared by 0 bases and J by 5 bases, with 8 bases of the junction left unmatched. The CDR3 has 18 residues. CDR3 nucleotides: TGTGCCACCAGCAGAGATTTTAGCGGGAGGGCGAGGACCGGGGAGCTGTTTTTT. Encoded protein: CATSRDFSGRARTGELFF.

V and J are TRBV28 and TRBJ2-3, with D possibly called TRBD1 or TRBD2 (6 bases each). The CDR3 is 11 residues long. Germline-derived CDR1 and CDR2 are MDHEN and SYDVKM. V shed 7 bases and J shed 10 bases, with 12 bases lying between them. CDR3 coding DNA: TGTGCCAGCACGGGGGACATCTCGCAGTATTTT. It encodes CASTGDISQYF.

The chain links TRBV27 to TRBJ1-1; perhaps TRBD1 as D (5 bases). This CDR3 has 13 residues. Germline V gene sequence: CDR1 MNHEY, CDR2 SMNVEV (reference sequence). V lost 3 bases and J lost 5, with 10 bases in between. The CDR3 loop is CASSLSGRTEAFF. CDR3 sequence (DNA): TGTGCCAGCAGTTTGTCAGGGAGGACTGAAGCTTTCTTT.

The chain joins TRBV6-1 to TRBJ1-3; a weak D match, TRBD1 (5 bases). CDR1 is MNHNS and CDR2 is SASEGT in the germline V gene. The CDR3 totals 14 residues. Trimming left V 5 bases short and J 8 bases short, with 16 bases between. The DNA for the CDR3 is TGTGCCAGCAGTCAAAGGGGAGACGGAGACACCATATATTTT. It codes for CASSQRGDGDTIYF.

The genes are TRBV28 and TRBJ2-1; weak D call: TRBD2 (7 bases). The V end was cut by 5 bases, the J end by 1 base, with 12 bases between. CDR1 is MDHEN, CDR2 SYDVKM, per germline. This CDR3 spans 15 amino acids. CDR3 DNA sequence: TGTGCCAGCAGTCCGGGGGGCCGGTCCTACAATGAGCAGTTCTTC. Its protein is CASSPGGRSYNEQFF.

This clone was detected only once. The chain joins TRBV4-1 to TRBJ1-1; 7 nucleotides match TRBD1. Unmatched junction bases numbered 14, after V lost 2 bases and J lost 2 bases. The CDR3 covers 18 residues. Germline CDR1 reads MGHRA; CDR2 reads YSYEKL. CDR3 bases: TGCGCCAGCAGCCAAAGCGGGGGGGACAGCACCCTAAACACTGAAGCTTTCTTT. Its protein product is CASSQSGGDSTLNTEAFF.

CDR3 sequence reads: CAWSVRRGRDKPQHF. The CDR3 coding sequence is TGTGCCTGGAGTGTACGCAGGGGGCGAGATAAGCCCCAGCATTTT. The chain carries TRBV30 and TRBJ1-5; 8 nucleotides agree with TRBD1. The CDR3 extends over 15 amino acids. V lost 0 bases and J lost 8; bases outside the gene matches: 9. Germline lookup yields CDR1 GTSNPN and CDR2 SVGIG (reference sequence).

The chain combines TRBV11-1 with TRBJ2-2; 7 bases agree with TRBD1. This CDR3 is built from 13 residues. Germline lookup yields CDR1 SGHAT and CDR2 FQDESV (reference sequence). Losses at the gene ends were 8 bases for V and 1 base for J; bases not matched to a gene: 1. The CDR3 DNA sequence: TGTGCCAGCCGACAGGGGAACACCGGGGAGCTGTTTTTT. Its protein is CASRQGNTGELFF.

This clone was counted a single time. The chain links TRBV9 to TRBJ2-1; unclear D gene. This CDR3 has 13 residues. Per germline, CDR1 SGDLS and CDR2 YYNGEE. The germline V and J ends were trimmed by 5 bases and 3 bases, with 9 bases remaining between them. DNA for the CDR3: TGTGCCAGCAGTAGGACCCACTACAATGAGCAGTTCTTC. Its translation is CASSRTHYNEQFF.

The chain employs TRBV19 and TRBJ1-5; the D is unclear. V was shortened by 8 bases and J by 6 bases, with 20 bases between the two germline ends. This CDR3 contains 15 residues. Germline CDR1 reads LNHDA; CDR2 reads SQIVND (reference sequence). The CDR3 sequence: CASAVGKLPSQPQHF. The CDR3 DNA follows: TGTGCCAGTGCAGTGGGGAAACTCCCATCTCAGCCCCAGCATTTT. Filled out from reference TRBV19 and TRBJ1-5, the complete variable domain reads DGGITQSPKYLFRKEGQNVTLSCEQNLNHDAMYWYRQDPGQGLRLIYYSQIVNDFQKGDIAEGYSVSREKKESFPLTVTSAQKNPTAFYLCASAVGKLPSQPQHFGDGTRLSIL.

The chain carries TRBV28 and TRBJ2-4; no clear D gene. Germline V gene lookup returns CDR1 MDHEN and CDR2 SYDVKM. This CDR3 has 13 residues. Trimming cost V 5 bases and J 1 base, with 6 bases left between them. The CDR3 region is CASSPPAKNIQYF. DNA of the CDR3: TGTGCCAGCAGTCCCCCGGCCAAAAACATTCAGTACTTC.

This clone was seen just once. Here the CDR3 DNA reads TGTGCCAGCAGCTTAGCTAGCGGGATTGCCTACGAGCAGTACTTC. As protein: CASSLASGIAYEQYF. The chain is built from TRBV11-3 and TRBJ2-5, with 9 nucleotides matching TRBD2. TRBJ2-7 matches the DNA end more closely, so the J call is doubtful. The CDR3 is made up of 15 amino acids. The germline V gene encodes CDR1 SGHNT and CDR2 YENEEA.

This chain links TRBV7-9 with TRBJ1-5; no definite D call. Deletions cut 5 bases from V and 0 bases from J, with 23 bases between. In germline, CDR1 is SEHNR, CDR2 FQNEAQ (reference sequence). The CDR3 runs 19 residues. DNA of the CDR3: TGTGCCAGCAGCCACTTCCCAAAACATGGACTCTATAGCAATCAGCCCCAGCATTTT. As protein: CASSHFPKHGLYSNQPQHF.